A selection of T cell receptor beta chains follows, all from one sample in a study of blood T cell repertoires in COVID-19. TCRdb's copy holds only in-frame clones and misses some; the assay was immunoSEQ multiplex PCR. This table holds some 16,000 clones, approximately 89% found once. The sequenced sample consisted of peripheral blood. Receptors originate from a human donor in a cohort sampled during active COVID-19. Both conserved end residues are part of each CDR3. A D gene is named only where the DNA matches it firmly. The size field is filled for only some rows; it gives once, few, many or a size class.

j_call,clone_size,d_call,v_call,cdr3_nt,cdr3_aa
TRBJ2-4,.,.,TRBV14,TGTGCCAGCAGCCAATTGAGTGCCAAAAACATTCAGTACTTC,CASSQLSAKNIQYF
TRBJ2-6,.,.,TRBV18,TGTGCCAGCTCACCACGGTCTGGGGCTCAATCCGGGGCCAACGTCCTGACTTTC,CASSPRSGAQSGANVLTF
TRBJ2-1,.,.,TRBV11-3,TGTGCCAGCAGCCTTCTTAACAATGAGCAGTTCTTC,CASSLLNNEQFF
TRBJ2-7,.,TRBD1,TRBV28,TGTGCCAGCAGTTTAACAGGGGCCGAGCAGTACTTC,CASSLTGAEQYF
TRBJ2-7,.,TRBD2,TRBV7-2,TGTGCCAGCAGCCTAGGGGGACTAGCGGGAGGATTTGGGGAGCAGTACTTC,CASSLGGLAGGFGEQYF
TRBJ2-7,.,TRBD1,TRBV28,TGTGCCAGCAGCCGGACAGGGTCCCTATCCTACGAGCAGTACTTC,CASSRTGSLSYEQYF
TRBJ2-3,.,TRBD1,TRBV2,TGTGCCAGCGGGCCGGGACAGGGACGCACAGATACGCAGTATTTT,CASGPGQGRTDTQYF
TRBJ1-2,.,.,TRBV5-1,TGCGCCAGCAGCTTCTCGGGGGGCAACTATGGCTACACCTTC,CASSFSGGNYGYTF
TRBJ2-1,.,.,TRBV10-3,TGTGCCATCAGTGAGGGAGCCCCAAACTACAATGAGCAGTTCTTC,CAISEGAPNYNEQFF
TRBJ2-5,.,TRBD1,TRBV2,TGTGCCAGCAGTGAACTGCCAGGGGGCCACAAAGAGACCCAGTACTTC,CASSELPGGHKETQYF
TRBJ1-3,.,.,TRBV5-4,TGTGCCAGCCACTATAATACAGGGAATGGAAACACCATATATTTT,CASHYNTGNGNTIYF
TRBJ2-1,.,TRBD2,TRBV14,TGTGCCAGCAGCCAAGATCTAGCGGGGTTCTATGAGCAGTTCTTC,CASSQDLAGFYEQFF
TRBJ2-3,.,TRBD1,TRBV4-1,TGCGCCAGCAGCCGCTCCGGGACAGATTTGACAGATACGCAGTATTTT,CASSRSGTDLTDTQYF
TRBJ1-3,.,.,TRBV3-1/TRBV3-2,TGTGCCAGCAGGGGAGGCGCCGGACATACCTCTGGAAACACCATATATTTT,CASRGGAGHTSGNTIYF
TRBJ2-7,few,.,TRBV18,TGTGCCAGCTCACCACCCTCCAGGGTGGCCTACGAGCAGTACTTC,CASSPPSRVAYEQYF
TRBJ2-3,few,.,TRBV4-2,TGTGCCAGCAGCCAAGAATGGGGAGAGGAGACGCAGTATTTT,CASSQEWGEETQYF
TRBJ1-5,.,TRBD1,TRBV28,TGTGCCAGCAGTCTGACAGGGAGTAGCAATCAGCCCCAGCATTTT,CASSLTGSSNQPQHF
TRBJ1-1,.,TRBD1,TRBV19,TGTGCCAGTAGTATCACAGGGGGTAATACTGAAGCTTTCTTT,CASSITGGNTEAFF
TRBJ2-7,.,.,TRBV6-6,TGTGCCAGCAGTCCCTTCTCGGACGAGCAGTACTTC,CASSPFSDEQYF
TRBJ2-1,.,.,TRBV6-6,TGTGCCAGCAGTTCGGGCAATGAGCAGTTCTTC,CASSSGNEQFF
TRBJ2-7,.,TRBD2,TRBV5-1,TGCGCCAGCCGGACTCGGACTAGCGGATACGAGCAGTACTTC,CASRTRTSGYEQYF
TRBJ2-1,.,TRBD2,TRBV2,TGTGCCAGCAGTGGCCTAGCGGGAGACAGTGAGCAGTTCTTC,CASSGLAGDSEQFF
TRBJ2-3,.,TRBD2,TRBV5-3,TGTGCCAGAAGCGGATCGGGAGGGAGCACAGATACGCAGTATTTT,CARSGSGGSTDTQYF
TRBJ2-7,once,TRBD1,TRBV5-1,TGCGCCAGCCGACTCCAGGGGGCGAGCTCCTACGAGCAGTACTTC,CASRLQGASSYEQYF
TRBJ1-1,.,.,TRBV11-2,TGTGCCAGCAGCCTCCACAGCCTCTTGAACACTGAAGCTTTCTTT,CASSLHSLLNTEAFF
TRBJ2-4,.,TRBD2,TRBV5-1,TGCGCCAGCAGCTTGGGGACAGCGGGAGGGGGCATTCAGTACTTC,CASSLGTAGGGIQYF
TRBJ1-2,.,.,TRBV3-1/TRBV3-2,TGTGCCAGCAGCAACGAGACGACATCAGACTATGGCTACACCTTC,CASSNETTSDYGYTF
TRBJ2-7,.,.,TRBV5-4,TGTGCCAGCAGCTTGGCCAGAGGAGGGGACGAGCAGTACTTC,CASSLARGGDEQYF
TRBJ1-4,.,.,TRBV7-9,TGTGCCAGCAGCCCTCAGGGGAATGAAAAACTGTTTTTT,CASSPQGNEKLFF
TRBJ1-2,.,.,TRBV28,TGTGCCAGCAGTTCCATTAGTCGTGGCTACACCTTC,CASSSISRGYTF
TRBJ2-7,.,TRBD1,TRBV5-6,TGTGCCAGCAGCTTGGAACGGACAGGGGGTGGCGAGCAGTACTTC,CASSLERTGGGEQYF
TRBJ2-1,once,TRBD2,TRBV24-1,TGTGCCACCAGTGATCCCGTTACTAGCGGGAGGGGCAATGAGCAGTTCTTC,CATSDPVTSGRGNEQFF
TRBJ2-1,.,.,TRBV5-4,TGTGCCAGCAGCTTGGTGGGGGCTGGGCAGTTCTTC,CASSLVGAGQFF
TRBJ2-1,once,.,TRBV28,TGTGCCAGCAGTTTAGCGGGTAGGAATGAGCAGTTCTTC,CASSLAGRNEQFF
TRBJ2-7,.,TRBD2,TRBV5-1,TGCGCCAGCAGCCCCAGCCCCGGGACTAGTGTCTACGAGCAGTACTTC,CASSPSPGTSVYEQYF
TRBJ2-1,.,.,TRBV18,TGTGCCAGCTCACCATCGGGGGACCAGTTCTTC,CASSPSGDQFF
TRBJ1-4,once,.,TRBV5-1,TGCGCCAGCAGCTTGGAGCCGGGGGCTAATGAAAAACTGTTTTTT,CASSLEPGANEKLFF
TRBJ1-2,.,.,TRBV2,TGTGCCAGCAGTGTTTACCGAGCCGGAGGCTATGGCTACACCTTC,CASSVYRAGGYGYTF
TRBJ1-2,.,.,TRBV2,TGTGCGTCCGTGGTACAGGGAACGAATGGCTACACCTTC,CASVVQGTNGYTF
TRBJ2-2,.,TRBD2,TRBV5-1,TGCGCCAGCAGCTTGGACGTCGGGAGGGCGAACACCGGGGAGCTGTTTTTT,CASSLDVGRANTGELFF
TRBJ1-1,.,TRBD1,TRBV3-1/TRBV3-2,TGTGCCAGCAGCCCACTACGTCCCGGGACAGGGGAGAGTGAAGCTTTCTTT,CASSPLRPGTGESEAFF